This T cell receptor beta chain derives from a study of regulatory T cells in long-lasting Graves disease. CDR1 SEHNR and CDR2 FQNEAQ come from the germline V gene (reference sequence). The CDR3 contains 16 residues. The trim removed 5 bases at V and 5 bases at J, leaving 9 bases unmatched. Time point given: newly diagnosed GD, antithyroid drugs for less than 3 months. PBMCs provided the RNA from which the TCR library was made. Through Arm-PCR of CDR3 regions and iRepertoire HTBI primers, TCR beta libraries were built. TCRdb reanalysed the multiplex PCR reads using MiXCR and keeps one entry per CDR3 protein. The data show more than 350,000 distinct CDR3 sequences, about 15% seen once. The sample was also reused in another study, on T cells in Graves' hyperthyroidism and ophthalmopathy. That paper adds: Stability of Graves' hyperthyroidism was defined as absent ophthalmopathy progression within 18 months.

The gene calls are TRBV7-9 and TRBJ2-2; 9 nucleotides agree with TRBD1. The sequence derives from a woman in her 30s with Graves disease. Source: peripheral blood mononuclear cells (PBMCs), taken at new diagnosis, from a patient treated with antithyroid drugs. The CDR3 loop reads CASSHPGQGRTGELFF. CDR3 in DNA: TGTGCCAGCAGCCACCCGGGACAGGGCCGTACCGGGGAGCTGTTTTTT.